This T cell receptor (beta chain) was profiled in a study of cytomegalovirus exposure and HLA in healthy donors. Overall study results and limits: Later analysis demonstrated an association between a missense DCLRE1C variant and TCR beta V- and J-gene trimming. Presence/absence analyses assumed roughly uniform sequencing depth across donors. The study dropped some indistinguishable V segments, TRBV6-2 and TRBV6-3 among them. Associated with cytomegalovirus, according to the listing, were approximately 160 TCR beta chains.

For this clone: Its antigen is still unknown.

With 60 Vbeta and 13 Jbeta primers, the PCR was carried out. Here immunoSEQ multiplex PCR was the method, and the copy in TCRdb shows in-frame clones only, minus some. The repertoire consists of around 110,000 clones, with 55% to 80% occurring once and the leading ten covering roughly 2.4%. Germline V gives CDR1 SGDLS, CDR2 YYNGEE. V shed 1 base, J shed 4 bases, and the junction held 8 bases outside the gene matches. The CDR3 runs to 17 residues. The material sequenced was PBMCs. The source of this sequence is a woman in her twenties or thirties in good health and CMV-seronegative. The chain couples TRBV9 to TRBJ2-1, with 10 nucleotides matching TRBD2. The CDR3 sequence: CASSVKASGRGYNEQFF. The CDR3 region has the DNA TGTGCCAGCAGCGTAAAGGCTAGCGGGAGAGGGTACAATGAGCAGTTCTTC.